This TCR beta chain was sequenced during a study of beta chain features in type 1 diabetes. Study conclusions and caveats: VDJ junctions sequenced from type 1 diabetes patients showed fewer insertions and more deletions. Type 1 diabetes patients showed a moderate but significant shortening of TCRB CDR3s in all four CD4+ subsets.

Isolated RNA was reverse transcribed in full, so expressed TCRB transcripts were sequenced. Some clones are missing from TCRdb's copy, which holds only in-frame ones; the method was immunoSEQ multiplex PCR. Of 600,000 to 700,000 clones listed, over 10% are singletons. Notes on this clone: Its specificity is not known.

Material: naive CD4+ T cells from blood. This clonotype originated in a man aged 25-40 years with type 1 diabetes.

CDR3 in amino acids: CASSATGGLQETQYF. In DNA form, the CDR3 reads TGTGCCAGCAGCGCCACAGGGGGCCTTCAAGAGACCCAGTACTTC. V is TRBV9 and J is TRBJ2-5; 9 positions match TRBD1. In germline, CDR1 is SGDLS, CDR2 YYNGEE. J gave up 2 bases and V 3 bases, and 5 bases lay outside the gene matches. This CDR3 is built from 15 residues.